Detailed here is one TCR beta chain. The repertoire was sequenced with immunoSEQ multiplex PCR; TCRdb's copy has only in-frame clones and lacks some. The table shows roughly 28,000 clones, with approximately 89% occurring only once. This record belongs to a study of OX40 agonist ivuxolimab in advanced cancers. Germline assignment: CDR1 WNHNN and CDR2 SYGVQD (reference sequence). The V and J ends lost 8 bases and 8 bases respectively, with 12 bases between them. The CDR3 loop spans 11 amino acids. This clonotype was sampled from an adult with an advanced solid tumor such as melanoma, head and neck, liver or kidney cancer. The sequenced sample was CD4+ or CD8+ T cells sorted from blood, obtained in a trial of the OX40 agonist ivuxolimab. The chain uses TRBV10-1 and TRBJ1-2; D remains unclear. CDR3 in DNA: TGCGCCAGCTCGGACGGCGAGGGCTACACCTTC. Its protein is CASSDGEGYTF.